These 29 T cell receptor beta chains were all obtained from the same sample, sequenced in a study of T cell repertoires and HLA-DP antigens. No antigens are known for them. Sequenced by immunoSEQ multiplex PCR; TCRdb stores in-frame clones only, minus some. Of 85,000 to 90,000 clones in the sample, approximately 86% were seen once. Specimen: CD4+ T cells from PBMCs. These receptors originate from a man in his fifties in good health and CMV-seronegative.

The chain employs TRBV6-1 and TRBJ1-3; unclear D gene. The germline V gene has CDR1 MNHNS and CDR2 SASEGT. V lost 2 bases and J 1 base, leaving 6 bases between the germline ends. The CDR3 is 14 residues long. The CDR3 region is CASSESHSGNTIYF. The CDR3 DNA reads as TGTGCCAGCAGTGAAAGCCATTCTGGAAACACCATATATTTT.

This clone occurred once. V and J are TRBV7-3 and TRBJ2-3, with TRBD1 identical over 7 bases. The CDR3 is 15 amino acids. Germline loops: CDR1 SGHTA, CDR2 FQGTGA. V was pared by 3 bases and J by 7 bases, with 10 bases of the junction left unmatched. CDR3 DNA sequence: TGTGCCAGCAGCTTGGCACAGGGGTCAACTAATACGCAGTATTTT. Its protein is CASSLAQGSTNTQYF.

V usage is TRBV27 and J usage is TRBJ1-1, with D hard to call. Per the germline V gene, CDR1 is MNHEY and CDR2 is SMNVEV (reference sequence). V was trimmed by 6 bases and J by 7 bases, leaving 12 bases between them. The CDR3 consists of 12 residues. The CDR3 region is CASRGYFSEAFF. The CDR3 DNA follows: TGTGCCAGCAGGGGTTACTTTAGTGAAGCTTTCTTT.

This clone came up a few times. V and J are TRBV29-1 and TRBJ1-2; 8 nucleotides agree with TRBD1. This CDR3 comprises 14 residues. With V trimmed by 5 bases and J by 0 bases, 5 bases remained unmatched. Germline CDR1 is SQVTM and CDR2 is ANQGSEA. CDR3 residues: CSVRTGPTNYGYTF. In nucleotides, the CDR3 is TGCAGCGTTCGGACAGGGCCAACTAACTATGGCTACACCTTC.

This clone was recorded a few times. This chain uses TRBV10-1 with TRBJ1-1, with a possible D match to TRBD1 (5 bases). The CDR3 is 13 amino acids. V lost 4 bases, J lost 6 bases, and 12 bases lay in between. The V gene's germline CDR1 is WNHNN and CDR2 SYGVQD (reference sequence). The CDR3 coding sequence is TGCGCCAGCAGTGTGGTGAAGGGGTCTGAAGCTTTCTTT. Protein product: CASSVVKGSEAFF.

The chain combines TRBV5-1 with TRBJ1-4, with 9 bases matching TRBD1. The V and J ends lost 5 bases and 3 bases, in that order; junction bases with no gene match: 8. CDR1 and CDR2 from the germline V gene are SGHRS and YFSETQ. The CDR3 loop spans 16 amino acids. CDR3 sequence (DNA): TGCGCCAGCAGGACTAGGACAGGGGTATCTAATGAAAAACTGTTTTTT. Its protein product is CASRTRTGVSNEKLFF.

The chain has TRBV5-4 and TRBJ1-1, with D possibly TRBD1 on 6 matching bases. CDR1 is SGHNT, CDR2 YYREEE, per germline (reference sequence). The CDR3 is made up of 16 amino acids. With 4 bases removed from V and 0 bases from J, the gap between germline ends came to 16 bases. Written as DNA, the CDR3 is TGTGCCAGCAGCCAAGGGGGGGCTGTTCTGAACACTGAAGCTTTCTTT. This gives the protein CASSQGGAVLNTEAFF.

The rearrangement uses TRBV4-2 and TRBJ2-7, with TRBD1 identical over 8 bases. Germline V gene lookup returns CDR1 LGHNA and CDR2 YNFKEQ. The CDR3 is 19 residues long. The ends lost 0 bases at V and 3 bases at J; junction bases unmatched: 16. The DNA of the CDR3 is TGTGCCAGCAGCCAAGATATGGGCAGGGGGCCCGAATTTTTCTACGAGCAGTACTTC. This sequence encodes CASSQDMGRGPEFFYEQYF.

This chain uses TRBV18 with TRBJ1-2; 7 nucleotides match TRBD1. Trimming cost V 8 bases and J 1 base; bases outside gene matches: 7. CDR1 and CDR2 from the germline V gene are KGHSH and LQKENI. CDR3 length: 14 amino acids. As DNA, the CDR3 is TGTGCCAGCGCCCGGGACAGCATTAACTATGGCTACACCTTC. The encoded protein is CASARDSINYGYTF.

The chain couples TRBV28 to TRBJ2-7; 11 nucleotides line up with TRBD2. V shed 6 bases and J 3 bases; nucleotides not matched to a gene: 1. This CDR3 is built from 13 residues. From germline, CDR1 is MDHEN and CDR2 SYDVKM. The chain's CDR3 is CASRTSGNYEQYF. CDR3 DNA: TGTGCCAGCAGGACTAGCGGGAACTACGAGCAGTACTTC.

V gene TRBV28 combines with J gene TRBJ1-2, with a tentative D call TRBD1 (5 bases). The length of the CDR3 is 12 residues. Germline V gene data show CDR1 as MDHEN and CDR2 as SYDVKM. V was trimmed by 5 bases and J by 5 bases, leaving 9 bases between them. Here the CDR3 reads CASSVDRYGYTF. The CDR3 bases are TGTGCCAGCAGTGTTGACAGATATGGCTACACCTTC.

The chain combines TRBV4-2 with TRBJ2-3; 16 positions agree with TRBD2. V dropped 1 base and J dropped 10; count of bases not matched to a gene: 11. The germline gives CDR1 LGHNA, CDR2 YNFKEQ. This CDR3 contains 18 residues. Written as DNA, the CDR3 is TGTGCCAGCAGCCAAGTAGGGACTAGCGGGGGGGGACCTCGGTCGCAGTATTTT. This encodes CASSQVGTSGGGPRSQYF.

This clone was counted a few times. The CDR3 DNA sequence: TGTGCCAGCAGCTTTACAGGGGAGAGTTCACCCCTCCACTTT. It specifies CASSFTGESSPLHF. V gene TRBV7-8 combines with J gene TRBJ1-6; 7 bases agree with TRBD1. Germline values: CDR1 SGHVS, CDR2 FQNEAQ. The CDR3 is 14 amino acids. Germline trimming cut 3 bases from V and 9 bases from J; bases unmatched to any gene: 5.

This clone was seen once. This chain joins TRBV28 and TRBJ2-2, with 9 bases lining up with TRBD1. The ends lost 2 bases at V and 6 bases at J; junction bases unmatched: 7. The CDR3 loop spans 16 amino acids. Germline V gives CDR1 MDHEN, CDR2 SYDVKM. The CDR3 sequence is CASSLPGTGTSGELFF. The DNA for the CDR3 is TGTGCCAGCAGTTTACCCGGGACAGGGACATCCGGGGAGCTGTTTTTT.

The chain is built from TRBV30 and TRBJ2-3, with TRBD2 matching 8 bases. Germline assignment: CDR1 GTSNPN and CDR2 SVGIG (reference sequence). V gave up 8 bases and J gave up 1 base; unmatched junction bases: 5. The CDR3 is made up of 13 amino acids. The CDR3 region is CAAGAGGTDTQYF. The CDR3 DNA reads TGTGCCGCGGGAGCGGGGGGCACAGATACGCAGTATTTT.

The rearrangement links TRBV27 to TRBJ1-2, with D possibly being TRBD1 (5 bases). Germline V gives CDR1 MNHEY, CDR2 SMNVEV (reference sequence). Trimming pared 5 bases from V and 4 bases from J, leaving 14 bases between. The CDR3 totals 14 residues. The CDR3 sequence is CASSRGTPSYGYTF. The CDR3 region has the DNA TGTGCCAGCAGTAGAGGGACCCCTTCCTATGGCTACACCTTC.

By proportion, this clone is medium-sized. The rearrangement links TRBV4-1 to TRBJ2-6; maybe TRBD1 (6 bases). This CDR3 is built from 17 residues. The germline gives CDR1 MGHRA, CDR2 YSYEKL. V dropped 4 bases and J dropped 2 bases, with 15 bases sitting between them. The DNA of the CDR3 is TGCGCCAGCAGCCGACATGCAGGGGAAGCTGGGGCCAACGTCCTGACTTTC. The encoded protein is CASSRHAGEAGANVLTF.

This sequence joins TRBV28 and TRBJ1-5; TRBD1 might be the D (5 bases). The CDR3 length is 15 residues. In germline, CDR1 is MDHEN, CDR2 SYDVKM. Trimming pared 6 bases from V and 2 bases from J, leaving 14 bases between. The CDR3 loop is CASRETGLGNQPQHF. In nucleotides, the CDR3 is TGTGCCAGCAGGGAGACGGGGCTAGGCAATCAGCCCCAGCATTTT.

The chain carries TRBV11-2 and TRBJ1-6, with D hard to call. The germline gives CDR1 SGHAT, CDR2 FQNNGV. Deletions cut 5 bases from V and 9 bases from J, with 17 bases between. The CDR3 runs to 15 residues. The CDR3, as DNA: TGTGCCAGCAGCCCCCGGACGGTTTTCGGTTCACCCCTCCACTTT. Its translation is CASSPRTVFGSPLHF. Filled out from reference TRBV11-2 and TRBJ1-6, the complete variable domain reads EAGVAQSPRYKIIEKRQSVAFWCNPISGHATLYWYQQILGQGPKLLIQFQNNGVVDDSQLPKDRFSAERLKGVDSTLKIQPAKLEDSAVYLCASSPRTVFGSPLHFGNGTRLTVT.

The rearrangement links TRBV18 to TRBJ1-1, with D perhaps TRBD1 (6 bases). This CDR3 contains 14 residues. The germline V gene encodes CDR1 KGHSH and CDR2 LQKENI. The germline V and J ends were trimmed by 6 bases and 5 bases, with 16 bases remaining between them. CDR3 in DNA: TGTGCCAGCTCCGAGGGGGGGGCTAGGACTGAAGCTTTCTTT. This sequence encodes CASSEGGARTEAFF.

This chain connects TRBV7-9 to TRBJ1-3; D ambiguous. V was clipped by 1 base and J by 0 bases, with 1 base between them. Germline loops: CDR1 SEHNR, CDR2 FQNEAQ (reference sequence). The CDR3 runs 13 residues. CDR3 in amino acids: CASSLGSGNTIYF. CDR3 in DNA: TGTGCCAGCAGCTTAGGCTCTGGAAACACCATATATTTT.

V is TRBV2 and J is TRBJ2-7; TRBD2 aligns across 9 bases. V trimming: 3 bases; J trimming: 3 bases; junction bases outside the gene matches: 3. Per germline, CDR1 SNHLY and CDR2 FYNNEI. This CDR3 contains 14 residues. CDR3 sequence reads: CASSDLAGRYEQYF. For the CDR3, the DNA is TGTGCCAGCAGTGACCTAGCGGGGCGCTACGAGCAGTACTTC.

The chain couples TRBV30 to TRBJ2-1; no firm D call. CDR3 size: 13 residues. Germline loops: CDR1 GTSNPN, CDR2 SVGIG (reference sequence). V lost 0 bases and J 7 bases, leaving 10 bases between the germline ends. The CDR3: CAWSVPPSNEQFF. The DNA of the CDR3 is TGTGCCTGGAGTGTACCACCGTCTAATGAGCAGTTCTTC.

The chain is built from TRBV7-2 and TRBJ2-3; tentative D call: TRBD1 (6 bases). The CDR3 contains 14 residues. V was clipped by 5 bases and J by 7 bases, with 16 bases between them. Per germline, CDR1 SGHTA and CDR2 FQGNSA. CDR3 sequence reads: CASSPYSGENTQYF. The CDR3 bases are TGTGCCAGCAGCCCCTACTCAGGGGAAAATACGCAGTATTTT.

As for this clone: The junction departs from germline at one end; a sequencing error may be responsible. The CDR3 bases are TGTGCTAGCAGCCACGAGGGTTTAGATAAAGACAGGGTGTACGAGCAGTACTTC. This translates into CASSHEGLDKDRVYEQYF. The chain combines TRBV7-7 with TRBJ2-7; 7 bases are shared with TRBD1. The germline CDR1 and CDR2 sequences are SSHAT and FNYEAQ (reference sequence). This CDR3 spans 18 amino acids.

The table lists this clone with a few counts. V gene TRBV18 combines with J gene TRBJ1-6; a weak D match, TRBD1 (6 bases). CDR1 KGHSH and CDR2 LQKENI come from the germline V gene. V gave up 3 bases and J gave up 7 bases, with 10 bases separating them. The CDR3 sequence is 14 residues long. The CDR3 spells CASSPGGGNSPLHF. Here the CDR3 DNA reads TGTGCCAGCTCACCGGGGGGCGGGAATTCACCCCTCCACTTT.

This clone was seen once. CDR3 amino acids: CASSRDALSYEQYF. CDR3 bases: TGCGCCAGCAGTCGGGACGCACTCTCCTACGAGCAGTACTTC. The chain combines TRBV5-1 with TRBJ2-7; either TRBD1 or TRBD2 may fit D (5 bases each). From germline, CDR1 is SGHRS and CDR2 YFSETQ. V lost 5 bases, J lost 0 bases, and 12 bases lay in between. The CDR3 extends over 14 amino acids.

The CDR3: CASKSRDRGHYGYTF. The CDR3 DNA is TGCGCCAGCAAATCCCGGGACAGGGGGCACTATGGCTACACCTTC. The chain joins TRBV10-1 to TRBJ1-2, with 12 bases that match TRBD1. The germline V gene has CDR1 WNHNN and CDR2 SYGVQD (reference sequence). The CDR3 has 15 residues. V trimming: 7 bases; J trimming: 3 bases; junction bases outside the gene matches: 6.

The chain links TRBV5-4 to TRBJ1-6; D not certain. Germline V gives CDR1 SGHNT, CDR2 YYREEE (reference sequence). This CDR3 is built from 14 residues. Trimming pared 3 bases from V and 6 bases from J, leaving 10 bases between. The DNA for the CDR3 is TGTGCCAGCAGCTCACAGAAACTTAATTCACCCCTCCACTTT. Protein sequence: CASSSQKLNSPLHF.